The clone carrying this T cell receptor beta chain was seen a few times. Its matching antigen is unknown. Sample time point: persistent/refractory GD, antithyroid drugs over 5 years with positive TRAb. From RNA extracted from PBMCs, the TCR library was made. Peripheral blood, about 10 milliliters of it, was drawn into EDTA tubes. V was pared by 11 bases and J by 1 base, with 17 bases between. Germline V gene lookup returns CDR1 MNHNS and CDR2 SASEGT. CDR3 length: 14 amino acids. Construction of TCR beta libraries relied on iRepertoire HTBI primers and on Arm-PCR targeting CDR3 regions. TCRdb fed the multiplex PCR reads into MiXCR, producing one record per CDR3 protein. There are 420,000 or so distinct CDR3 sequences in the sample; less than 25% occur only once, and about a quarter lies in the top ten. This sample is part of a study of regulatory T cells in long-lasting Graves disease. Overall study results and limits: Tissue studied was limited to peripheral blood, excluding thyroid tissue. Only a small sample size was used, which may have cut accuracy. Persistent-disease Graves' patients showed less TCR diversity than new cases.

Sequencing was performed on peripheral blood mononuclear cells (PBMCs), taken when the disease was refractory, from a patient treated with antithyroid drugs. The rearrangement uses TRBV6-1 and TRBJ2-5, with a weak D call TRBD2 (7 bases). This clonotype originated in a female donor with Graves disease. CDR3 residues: CAGGGGLTQETQYF. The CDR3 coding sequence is TGTGCCGGGGGGGGGGGCCTGACCCAAGAGACCCAGTACTTC.